What follows are 17 T cell receptor beta chains derived from one specimen sequenced in a study of CD8 T cells in ankylosing spondylitis. TCRdb itself ran the 5' RACE reads through MiXCR, one entry per CDR3 protein. The sample records about 840,000 distinct CDR3 sequences, 12% being singletons. These receptors have no identified antigens. Study results and caveats: A motif of under 10 highly homologous TCR beta variants was seen as apparently characteristic of ankylosing spondylitis blood.

The source material was blood, either unsorted or a sorted T cell fraction (not recorded which). Receptor source: a male donor with ankylosing spondylitis.

This clonotype turned up a few times. V gene TRBV5-1 combines with J gene TRBJ2-5, with D uncertain. V dropped 1 base and J dropped 5 bases, with 12 bases sitting between them. CDR3 length: 14 residues. Per germline, CDR1 SGHRS and CDR2 YFSETQ. CDR3 DNA sequence: TGCGCCAGCAGCTTGAGGAGCGTACAGGAGACCCAGTACTTC. Amino acids: CASSLRSVQETQYF.

This clonotype was observed at least ten times. The CDR3 protein is CASSYSWLAGGYTF. CDR3 in DNA: TGTGCCAGCAGTTACTCGTGGTTGGCGGGGGGCTACACCTTC. The rearrangement joins TRBV6-5 to TRBJ1-2; D remains unclear. The length of the CDR3 is 14 residues. Germline lookup yields CDR1 MNHEY and CDR2 SVGAGI. The ends were cut back, 0 bases at V and 8 bases at J, with 13 bases in the middle.

Written as DNA, the CDR3 is TGTGCCAGCGCAGACGCGAACACTGAAGCTTTCTTT. Amino acid sequence: CASADANTEAFF. The rearrangement links TRBV6-5 to TRBJ1-1, with D unresolved. V was cut by 8 bases and J by 1 base, with 8 bases left in between. The CDR3 runs to 12 residues. Germline assignment: CDR1 MNHEY and CDR2 SVGAGI.

This clonotype was observed a few times. J is TRBJ2-1 and V is TRBV18; tentatively, D is TRBD2 (6 bases). The CDR3 runs 12 residues. The V end was cut by 3 bases, the J end by 12 bases, with 12 bases between. CDR1 is KGHSH and CDR2 is LQKENI in the germline V gene. CDR3 DNA sequence: TGTGCCAGCTCACCCCCCCGGGGAGGGCAGTTCTTC. Its translation: CASSPPRGGQFF.

This clonotype was detected only a few times. This sequence joins TRBV10-3 and TRBJ1-2; weak D call: TRBD1 (5 bases). The V and J ends lost 5 bases and 4 bases respectively, with 8 bases between them. There are 12 residues in the CDR3. Germline V gene data show CDR1 as ENHRY and CDR2 as SYGVKD. This CDR3 is CAISSGIYGYTF. Here the CDR3 DNA reads TGTGCCATCAGTTCAGGGATCTATGGCTACACCTTC.

V is TRBV24-1 and J is TRBJ1-2, with D hard to call. In germline, CDR1 is KGHDR, CDR2 SFDVKD. The CDR3 covers 14 residues. The V and J ends lost 3 bases and 3 bases respectively, with 10 bases between them. The CDR3 DNA reads as TGTGCCACCAGTGATAAGCCCCGTGACTATGGCTACACCTTC. Its protein product is CATSDKPRDYGYTF.

The chain has TRBV7-2 and TRBJ2-3, with D perhaps matching TRBD1 (7 bases). There are 16 residues in the CDR3. V lost 4 bases and J 1 base, leaving 15 bases between the germline ends. Per germline, CDR1 SGHTA and CDR2 FQGNSA. This chain's CDR3 is CASSSQGEVGTDTQYF. The CDR3, as DNA: TGTGCCAGCAGCTCCCAGGGGGAGGTCGGCACAGATACGCAGTATTTT. The variable domain in full, with the rest retrieved from reference TRBV7-2 and TRBJ2-3, is GAGVSQSPSNKVTEKGKDVELRCDPISGHTALYWYRQSLGQGLEFLIYFQGNSAPDKSGLPSDRFSAERTGGSVSTLTIQRTQQEDSAVYLCASSSQGEVGTDTQYFGPGTRLTVL.

The CDR3 protein is CASSPAGGPSYNEQFF. DNA of the CDR3: TGTGCCAGCAGCCCAGCGGGGGGGCCCTCCTACAATGAGCAGTTCTTC. This chain links TRBV9 with TRBJ2-1; the match to TRBD2 covers 10 bases. CDR3 length: 16 amino acids. The junction had 4 bases not matched to a gene; V was cut back by 4 bases and J by 0 bases. Looked up from germline, CDR1 is SGDLS and CDR2 is YYNGEE.

This clonotype was detected many times. V gene TRBV20-1 combines with J gene TRBJ1-5, with a possible D match to TRBD1 (6 bases). CDR1 is DFQATT and CDR2 is SNEGSKA in the germline V gene (reference sequence). The CDR3 spans 13 residues. Trimming removed 6 bases from V and 3 bases from J, with 12 bases in between. The CDR3 nucleotides are TGCAGTGCCCAGGACAGCCCCAATCAGCCCCAGCATTTT. It yields the protein CSAQDSPNQPQHF.

The V call is TRBV11-3, the J call TRBJ2-1; possibly TRBD1 or TRBD2 for D (5 bases each). Per the germline V gene, CDR1 is SGHNT and CDR2 is YENEEA. Trimming shortened V by 4 bases and J by 9 bases, and 13 bases separated the two germline ends. The CDR3 loop spans 13 amino acids. The CDR3 region has the DNA TGTGCCAGCAGCTCGATCAGGGAGAGTGAGCAGTTCTTC. It is translated as CASSSIRESEQFF.

This chain connects TRBV6-1 to TRBJ2-1, with TRBD2 identical over 9 bases. The V segment lost 8 bases and the J segment 8 bases; nucleotides outside the gene matches: 22. This CDR3 is 18 amino acids long. The V gene's germline CDR1 is MNHNS and CDR2 SASEGT. CDR3 nucleotide sequence: TGTGCCAGCGGCTATGGGGTAGCGGGAGTAGGATGCCGGGATGAGCAGTTCTTC. It codes for CASGYGVAGVGCRDEQFF.

Only a few counts were recorded for this clonotype. The V gene is TRBV20-1, the J gene TRBJ2-2; the match to TRBD2 covers 11 bases. The J segment lost 4 bases and the V segment lost 2 bases, leaving 9 bases of the junction unmatched. This CDR3 region has 17 residues. CDR1 is DFQATT and CDR2 is SNEGSKA in the germline V gene (reference sequence). In DNA form, the CDR3 reads TGCAGTGCTAGAAGTTTCGGTAGCGGGAGGGCCACCGGGGAGCTGTTTTTT. It is translated as CSARSFGSGRATGELFF.

This rearrangement joins TRBV18 to TRBJ2-1, with 7 bases lining up with TRBD1. The CDR3 runs to 14 residues. The V and J ends lost 5 bases and 5 bases, in that order; junction bases with no gene match: 6. Germline CDR1 and CDR2: KGHSH and LQKENI. DNA of the CDR3: TGTGCCAGCTCAGCCGGGACAGTTGACAATGAGCAGTTCTTC. It translates to CASSAGTVDNEQFF.

V and J are TRBV24-1 and TRBJ2-2; 11 bases line up with TRBD1. The germline V gene encodes CDR1 KGHDR and CDR2 SFDVKD. V trimming: 4 bases; J trimming: 4 bases; junction bases outside the gene matches: 4. The CDR3 sequence is 16 residues long. CDR3 DNA sequence: TGTGCCACCAGTGAAGGACAGGGGGCGGTCACCGGGGAGCTGTTTTTT. This translates into CATSEGQGAVTGELFF.

The rearrangement uses TRBV6-5 and TRBJ2-3; D call uncertain. The length of the CDR3 is 14 residues. Trimming left V 2 bases short and J 2 bases short, with 8 bases between. The germline V gene encodes CDR1 MNHEY and CDR2 SVGAGI. The CDR3 DNA is TGTGCCAGCAGTTACCGGGCGGCCACAGATACGCAGTATTTT. Translating it yields CASSYRAATDTQYF.

This clonotype occurred a few times. V usage is TRBV12-3 or TRBV12-4 and J usage is TRBJ2-5; D possibly corresponds to TRBD1 (6 bases). CDR3 size: 16 residues. The V and J ends lost 0 bases and 7 bases respectively, with 18 bases between them. The CDR3 sequence: CASSLALQGPQGTQYF. The CDR3 nucleotides read TGTGCCAGCAGTTTAGCGCTACAGGGACCACAGGGGACCCAGTACTTC.

Only a few counts were recorded for this clonotype. V is TRBV7-9 and J is TRBJ1-1; 8 bases align to TRBD1. The junction had 5 bases not matched to a gene; V was cut back by 5 bases and J by 3 bases. The germline V gene has CDR1 SEHNR and CDR2 FQNEAQ (reference sequence). The CDR3 loop spans 14 amino acids. CDR3 region: CASSRTGRDTEAFF. CDR3 in DNA: TGTGCCAGCAGCCGGACAGGGCGGGACACTGAAGCTTTCTTT.